This T cell receptor beta chain was profiled in a study of blood T cells in healthy people across ages. PCR was performed a second time for 7 to 11 cycles using a sample-barcoded 5' primer and a J-beta primer mix. MiXCR was run by TCRdb on the 5' RACE reads, yielding one entry per CDR3 protein. The data show some 370,000 distinct CDR3 sequences, with more than 45% seen just once and around 49% held by the top ten. Regarding this clonotype: Its antigen is still unknown.

The study, taken as a whole, reports: Researchers judged that diversity estimates from one million T cells fell short of true values.

The CDR3 spans 14 residues. With 7 bases clipped from V and 2 bases from J, the junction kept 8 bases outside the gene matches. Germline V CDR1 and CDR2: SQVTM, ANQGSEA. The sequenced sample consisted of blood. The sequence was collected from a man aged 55 to 69 in good health. The chain joins TRBV29-1 to TRBJ2-3, with 8 nucleotides matching TRBD1. CDR3 amino acids: CSAGMGQDTDTQYF. CDR3 DNA sequence: TGCAGCGCCGGCATGGGACAGGACACAGATACGCAGTATTTT.